A single sample gave rise to the 27 T cell receptor beta chains below, sequenced in a study of monozygotic twins with inflammatory bowel disease. TCRdb processed the 5' RACE reads again and assigns one entry to each CDR3 protein, with no DNA. The table lists about 330,000 distinct CDR3 sequences. The sequencing input was blood. These receptors originate from a human donor with ulcerative colitis or Crohn's disease, or a healthy co-twin of an affected twin (not recorded which).

The chain is built from TRBV28 and TRBJ1-2; TCRdb lists TRBD1, though no DNA is available to test this call. Germline CDR1 MDHEN, CDR2 SYDVKM. This CDR3 is 16 amino acids long. CDR3 loop: CASNGGAGRPNYGYTF.

This chain joins TRBV28 and TRBJ2-1. Germline V gene lookup returns CDR1 MDHEN and CDR2 SYDVKM. The CDR3 loop spans 14 amino acids. The CDR3 reads CASSLVVSYNEQFF.

V and J are TRBV5-1 and TRBJ2-7; the TRBD2 assignment by TCRdb is unverifiable without DNA. The germline CDR1 and CDR2 sequences are SGHRS and YFSETQ. CDR3 length: 14 residues. The CDR3 sequence is CASSLVALGDEQYF.

The chain employs TRBV3-1 and TRBJ2-1. CDR1 is LGHDT, CDR2 YNNKEL, per germline (reference sequence). This CDR3 is 13 amino acids long. This chain's CDR3 is CASSQEAAYEQFF.

J is TRBJ2-3 and V is TRBV5-1; TCRdb selects TRBD1, and the lack of DNA leaves this call unchecked. Germline assignment: CDR1 SGHRS and CDR2 YFSETQ. CDR3 size: 14 residues. CDR3 sequence: CASRQEPSTDTQYF.

This chain connects TRBV20-1 to TRBJ2-7; without DNA, the TCRdb call of TRBD1 cannot be checked. Looked up from germline, CDR1 is DFQATT and CDR2 is SNEGSKA (reference sequence). The CDR3 contains 11 residues. CDR3 in amino acids: CSARGGYEQYF.

V and J are TRBV12-5 and TRBJ2-3; absent DNA, TCRdb's TRBD1 call cannot be checked. Germline CDR1 reads LGHNT; CDR2 reads FRNRAP. The CDR3 consists of 14 residues. CDR3 sequence reads: CASGGGQPTDTQYF. Full variable domain (rest looked up from reference TRBV12-5 and TRBJ2-3): DARVTQTPRHKVTEMGQEVTMRCQPILGHNTVFWYRQTMMQGLELLAYFRNRAPLDDSGMPKDRFSAEMPDATLATLKIQPSEPRDSAVYFCASGGGQPTDTQYFGPGTRLTVL.

V gene TRBV7-9 combines with J gene TRBJ1-2; TCRdb lists TRBD1, though no DNA is available to test this call. The CDR3 spans 14 residues. Germline CDR1 is SEHNR and CDR2 is FQNEAQ (reference sequence). CDR3 in amino acids: CASSNTGFDYGYTF.

The chain couples TRBV20-1 to TRBJ2-5; lacking DNA, the TRBD2 call made by TCRdb goes unchecked. There are 15 residues in the CDR3. The germline CDR1 and CDR2 sequences are DFQATT and SNEGSKA (reference sequence). CDR3 region: CSARGGGAIKETQYF.

V is TRBV5-1 and J is TRBJ1-1; TCRdb calls TRBD1, which cannot be checked without DNA. The germline CDR1 and CDR2 sequences are SGHRS and YFSETQ. The CDR3 totals 16 residues. This chain's CDR3 is CASSLEAMAGATEAFF. The variable domain in full, completed from reference TRBV5-1 and TRBJ1-1, reads KAGVTQTPRYLIKTRGQQVTLSCSPISGHRSVSWYQQTPGQGLQFLFEYFSETQRNKGNFPGRFSGRQFSNSRSEMNVSTLELGDSALYLCASSLEAMAGATEAFFGQGTRLTVV.

This chain links TRBV4-1 with TRBJ2-7; TCRdb's D gene call, TRBD1, goes unchecked for lack of DNA. CDR1 and CDR2 from the germline V gene are MGHRA and YSYEKL. This CDR3 has 15 residues. The CDR3 here is CASSQGTQGVHEQYF.

This chain joins TRBV5-1 and TRBJ2-7; TCRdb indicates TRBD1, and absent DNA this call remains unverified. The CDR3 runs 13 residues. In germline, CDR1 is SGHRS, CDR2 YFSETQ. This chain's CDR3 is CASSLVPAGEQYF.

The chain joins TRBV5-1 to TRBJ2-7; TCRdb picks TRBD1, but there is no DNA to check that call. CDR1 and CDR2 from the germline V gene are SGHRS and YFSETQ. This CDR3 is 15 amino acids long. This CDR3 is CASSRTGVSSYEQYF.

The chain couples TRBV6-5 to TRBJ1-3; TCRdb's D call, TRBD1, is unchecked because there is no DNA. There are 16 residues in the CDR3. Looked up from germline, CDR1 is MNHEY and CDR2 is SVGAGI. CDR3 amino acids: CASSYSTGFSGNTIYF.

V is TRBV12-3 or TRBV12-4 and J is TRBJ2-7; without DNA, the TCRdb call of TRBD2 cannot be checked. CDR3 length: 14 residues. The CDR3 here is CASSGTSGDYEQYF.

V and J are TRBV7-2 and TRBJ1-6; the D gene TCRdb calls, TRBD1, cannot be checked with no DNA. The CDR3 is made up of 15 amino acids. The germline V gene encodes CDR1 SGHTA and CDR2 FQGNSA. CDR3 amino acids: CASSSRQAENSPLHF.

The chain combines TRBV5-1 with TRBJ2-5; with no DNA, the TCRdb D assignment of TRBD1 cannot be verified. This CDR3 is 17 amino acids long. Germline CDR1 SGHRS, CDR2 YFSETQ. This CDR3 is CASSLDPGQGAQETQYF.

The genes are TRBV5-1 and TRBJ1-1; the D call from TCRdb, TRBD1, cannot be confirmed without DNA. In germline, CDR1 is SGHRS, CDR2 YFSETQ. The CDR3 extends over 14 amino acids. CDR3 region: CASSLDRRTGEAFF.

The V and J genes are TRBV27 and TRBJ2-7; TCRdb selects TRBD1, and the lack of DNA leaves this call unchecked. The CDR3 extends over 15 amino acids. CDR1 and CDR2 from the germline V gene are MNHEY and SMNVEV (reference sequence). The CDR3 loop is CASSLNRDRAHEQYF.

This chain joins TRBV20-1 and TRBJ2-4. The CDR3 sequence is 13 residues long. Per germline, CDR1 DFQATT and CDR2 SNEGSKA (reference sequence). The CDR3 loop is CSATSSGKNIQYF.

The chain links TRBV13 to TRBJ2-3; checking the TCRdb D call of TRBD2 is not possible without DNA. Germline assignment: CDR1 PRHDT and CDR2 FYEKMQ (reference sequence). The CDR3 length is 13 residues. The CDR3 protein is CASSSAGVDTQYF. Using reference TRBV13 and TRBJ2-3 for the parts outside the CDR3, the full variable domain is AAGVIQSPRHLIKEKRETATLKCYPIPRHDTVYWYQQGPGQDPQFLISFYEKMQSDKGSIPDRFSAQQFSDYHSELNMSSLELGDSALYFCASSSAGVDTQYFGPGTRLTVL.

The chain carries TRBV7-2 and TRBJ2-7; TCRdb calls TRBD1, which cannot be checked without DNA. In germline, CDR1 is SGHTA, CDR2 FQGNSA. The CDR3 covers 15 residues. CDR3 amino acids: CASSLVGAGNGEQYF.

This CDR3 is CASSSRGGSSYNEQFF. V usage is TRBV5-1 and J usage is TRBJ2-1; TCRdb designates TRBD2, a call that cannot be tested without DNA. Germline lookup yields CDR1 SGHRS and CDR2 YFSETQ. The CDR3 has 16 amino acids.

The rearrangement uses TRBV12-3 or TRBV12-4 and TRBJ2-2; TCRdb outputs TRBD1, but without DNA this stays unchecked. The length of the CDR3 is 14 residues. The CDR3 protein is CASSSGHRVGELFF.

The rearrangement uses TRBV7-8 and TRBJ2-1; TCRdb reports TRBD2, a call that lacks DNA to check it against. Germline V lookup: CDR1 SGHVS, CDR2 FQNEAQ. The CDR3 contains 16 residues. CDR3 residues: CASSQWGTNTYNEQFF.

The V and J genes are TRBV27 and TRBJ2-6. The germline V gene has CDR1 MNHEY and CDR2 SMNVEV (reference sequence). The length of the CDR3 is 19 residues. CDR3 region: CASSLLAHGNFGGANVLTF.

The rearrangement joins TRBV6-1 to TRBJ2-5; the D call of TRBD1 rests on TCRdb alone, since no DNA is present to check it. This CDR3 region has 17 residues. Germline V gives CDR1 MNHNS, CDR2 SASEGT. CDR3 protein: CASSEDLRQGGQETQYF.